This T cell receptor beta chain stems from a study of T cell repertoires in cytomegalovirus infection. About the study: CMV infection plus the matching HLA type was flagged by public TCR beta signatures.

TCRdb reanalysed the reads using MiXCR and keeps one entry per CDR3 protein. The sample lists about 740,000 distinct CDR3 sequences; under 40% were seen once. This clonotype was seen a handful of times. The CDR3 totals 17 residues. V lost 6 bases and J lost 0, with 18 bases in between. CDR1 SEHNR and CDR2 FQNEAQ come from the germline V gene (reference sequence). The chain joins TRBV7-9 to TRBJ1-3, with a tentative D call TRBD1 (5 bases). Material for sequencing was PBMCs. The receptor comes from a human donor in good health (CMV status not recorded). Some clones in this sample may be carry-over from other donors' samples. CDR3: CASSLRLEGDSGNTIYF. The CDR3 DNA sequence: TGTGCCAGCAGTCTGCGGTTAGAAGGGGACTCTGGAAACACCATATATTTT.